This T cell receptor beta chain was obtained from a study of blood T cells in healthy people across ages. Germline lookup yields CDR1 SGHAT and CDR2 FQNNGV. The trim removed 3 bases at V and 5 bases at J, leaving 4 bases unmatched. CDR3 size: 14 residues. Alongside a J-beta primer mix, a sample-barcoded 5' primer served in a second PCR lasting about 7 to 12 cycles. TCRdb used MiXCR to reprocess the 5' RACE reads, holding one entry per CDR3 protein. The table records 850,000 to 950,000 distinct CDR3 sequences, less than 35% of them present only once. The chain has TRBV11-2 and TRBJ2-7, with 10 bases matching TRBD1. Sequencing was carried out using blood. This sequence originates from a woman older than 75 in good health. CDR3 sequence: CASSLDRGTNEQYF. The DNA for the CDR3 is TGTGCCAGCAGCTTGGACAGGGGGACAAACGAGCAGTACTTC.